Listed below are T cell receptor beta chains from one sample, sequenced in a study of blood T cell repertoires in COVID-19. The repertoire was sequenced with immunoSEQ multiplex PCR; TCRdb's copy has only in-frame clones and lacks some. The sample has fewer than 350,000 clones, around 88% seen once. Sequencing was done on a sample of peripheral blood. The source of these receptors is a woman aged 25 to 39 with COVID-19, enrolled during active disease. The CDR3 runs from the conserved cysteine through the conserved F or W. The D gene is left open where the match is weak. Rows give clone size only sometimes, using once, few, many, or a class for an expanded clone.

>TRBV7-9|TRBJ2-3|-|TRBD2
CASSARGRGGPGDTQYF
TGTGCCAGCAGCGCCCGAGGGCGGGGGGGCCCTGGAGATACGCAGTATTTT
>TRBV18|TRBJ1-6|once|TRBD1
CASSPRGQNSPLHF
TGTGCCAGCTCACCAAGGGGACAGAATTCACCCCTCCACTTT
>TRBV7-8|TRBJ2-7|-|TRBD2
CASSLSLAGTYEQYF
TGTGCCAGCAGCTTATCTCTAGCGGGCACCTACGAGCAGTACTTC
>TRBV4-2|TRBJ1-2|-|-
CASSQGVRQGGSGYTF
TGTGCCAGCAGCCAAGGGGTGAGGCAGGGCGGTAGCGGCTACACCTTC
>TRBV29-1|TRBJ1-3|-|-
CSVARAGERGNTIYF
TGCAGCGTTGCCAGGGCAGGGGAGAGGGGAAACACCATATATTTT
>TRBV6-1|TRBJ1-5|-|-
CASSEEEGSNQPQHF
TGTGCCAGCAGTGAAGAGGAGGGTAGCAATCAGCCCCAGCATTTT
>TRBV7-9|TRBJ2-4|-|-
CASSSPREKNIQYF
TGTGCCAGCAGCTCCCCTCGGGAGAAAAACATTCAGTACTTC
>TRBV29-1|TRBJ2-2|-|TRBD1
CSVQGTGSGELFF
TGCAGCGTTCAGGGGACAGGAAGCGGGGAGCTGTTTTTT
>TRBV9|TRBJ1-2|-|TRBD1
CASSPGQGDYGYTF
TGTGCCTCTTCACCGGGACAGGGAGACTATGGCTACACCTTC
>TRBV6-5|TRBJ1-6|few|-
CASNIELGGNSPLHF
TGTGCCAGCAACATAGAGTTGGGGGGAAATTCACCCCTCCACTTT
>TRBV28|TRBJ1-3|-|TRBD1
CASLDRGSGNTIYF
TGTGCCAGCCTTGACAGGGGGTCTGGAAACACCATATATTTT
>TRBV2|TRBJ2-2|-|-
CASNVEAPGELFF
TGTGCCAGCAATGTAGAGGCCCCCGGGGAGCTGTTTTTT
>TRBV5-1|TRBJ2-3|-|TRBD2
CASSFGSGGTTDTQYF
TGCGCCAGCAGCTTTGGTAGCGGGGGGACAACAGATACGCAGTATTTT
>TRBV6-5|TRBJ1-4|-|-
CASRTEIGEKLFF
TGTGCCAGCCGTACAGAGATTGGCGAAAAACTGTTTTTT
>TRBV9|TRBJ2-7|-|-
CASSARGSAREKYF
TGTGCCAGCAGCGCAAGGGGAAGCGCTAGGGAAAAGTACTTC
>TRBV7-2|TRBJ2-3|-|-
CASSLVAGAMTDTQYF
TGTGCCAGCAGCTTAGTTGCAGGGGCGATGACAGATACGCAGTATTTT
>TRBV6-5|TRBJ2-3|-|TRBD1
CASRTGIGTDTQYF
TGTGCCAGCAGGACAGGGATCGGCACAGATACGCAGTATTTT
>TRBV7-9|TRBJ2-5|-|TRBD2
CASRTTSGGGQETQYF
TGTGCCAGCAGGACGACTAGCGGGGGAGGTCAAGAGACCCAGTACTTC
>TRBV19|TRBJ2-3|-|-
CASSTSYSRGLSTDTQYF
TGTGCCAGTAGTACCTCATATTCCCGCGGGTTAAGCACAGATACGCAGTATTTT
>TRBV4-1|TRBJ1-2|-|-
CASSAGTLYGYTF
TGCGCCAGCAGCGCCGGGACACTCTATGGCTACACCTTC
>TRBV6-5|TRBJ2-1|-|TRBD1
CASEPDRGLGNEQFF
TGTGCCAGCGAGCCTGACAGGGGGCTCGGGAATGAGCAGTTCTTC
>TRBV4-3|TRBJ1-2|-|-
CASSQEMGPANYGYTF
TGCGCCAGCAGCCAAGAAATGGGGCCCGCTAACTATGGCTACACCTTC
>TRBV7-8|TRBJ1-2|-|-
CASSLRGRDGYTF
TGTGCCAGCAGCTTACGGGGGAGGGACGGCTACACCTTC
>TRBV3-1/TRBV3-2|TRBJ2-5|-|TRBD2
CASSQLAVGETQYF
TGTGCCAGCAGCCAACTAGCGGTTGGGGAGACCCAGTACTTC
>TRBV7-3|TRBJ2-5|-|TRBD2
CASALGASGVGTETQYF
TGTGCCAGCGCCCTGGGGGCTAGCGGGGTTGGTACGGAGACCCAGTACTTC
>TRBV3-1/TRBV3-2|TRBJ2-1|-|TRBD2
CASSLFGAGGPHEQFF
TGTGCCAGCAGCCTCTTTGGAGCGGGGGGGCCCCATGAGCAGTTCTTC
>TRBV9|TRBJ1-2|once|TRBD1
CASSAPGGTGTNYGYTF
TGTGCCAGCAGCGCCCCAGGAGGGACAGGGACTAACTATGGCTACACCTTC